The entry below gives a single T cell receptor (beta chain) sequence along with its context. Antigen specificity is unknown. Germline V gene sequence: CDR1 SGHTA, CDR2 FQGNSA. Trimming removed 5 bases from V and 0 bases from J, with 14 bases in between. CDR3 length: 17 residues. These data come from a study of OX40 agonist ivuxolimab in advanced cancers. Findings and caveats of the study: Some patients without response likewise showed low normalized clonal expansion. Relatively little clonal expansion, among the lowest observed, appeared in partial responders at 0.1-3.0 mg/kg. Doses of 0.1 to 3.0 mg/kg were accompanied by clonal expansion of CD4+ and CD8+ blood T cells by week 6.

Generated by immunoSEQ multiplex PCR, the TCRdb table keeps only in-frame clones and is missing some. The sample includes under 75,000 clones, roughly four fifths of them seen just once. The starting material was CD4+ or CD8+ T cells sorted from blood, obtained in a trial of the OX40 agonist ivuxolimab. The origin of this receptor is an adult with an advanced solid tumor such as melanoma, head and neck, liver or kidney cancer. The chain couples TRBV7-2 to TRBJ2-6; D not resolved. The CDR3 sequence is CASSPRHLRSGANVLTF. DNA for the CDR3: TGTGCCAGCAGCCCCCGACACTTGCGCTCTGGGGCCAACGTCCTGACTTTC.